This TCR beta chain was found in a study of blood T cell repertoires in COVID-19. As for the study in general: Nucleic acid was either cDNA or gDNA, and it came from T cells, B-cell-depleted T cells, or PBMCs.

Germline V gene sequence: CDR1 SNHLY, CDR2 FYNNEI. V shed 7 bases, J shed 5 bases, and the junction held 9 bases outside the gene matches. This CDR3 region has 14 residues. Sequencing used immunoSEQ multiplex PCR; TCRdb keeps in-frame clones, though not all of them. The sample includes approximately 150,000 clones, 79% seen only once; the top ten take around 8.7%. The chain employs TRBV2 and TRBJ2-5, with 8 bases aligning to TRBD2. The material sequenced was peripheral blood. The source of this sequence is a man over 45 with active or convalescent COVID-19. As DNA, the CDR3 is TGTGCCAGCATTCAACGCGGGAGGCTGGAGACCCAGTACTTC. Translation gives CASIQRGRLETQYF.